The 4 T cell receptor beta chains given below trace back to one sample, sequenced in a study of shared clonotypes between healthy human individuals. The table came from immunoSEQ multiplex PCR; TCRdb's copy has only in-frame clones and leaves some out. The sample holds 1.6 million or so clones, roughly 97% seen once. Sequences were obtained from naive CD4+ T cells sorted from blood. Specified subset: CD45RA+ positively selected. These receptors came from a man aged 25 to 40 in good health.

Comment on this clone: This same CDR3 is encoded by further DNA sequences in the sample. CDR3 sequence reads: CASSRAGVSYNEQFF. The CDR3 nucleotides read TGTGCCAGCAGCCGAGCGGGAGTTTCCTACAATGAGCAGTTCTTC. V and J are TRBV7-2 and TRBJ2-1; TRBD2 matches 8 bases. Unmatched junction bases numbered 4, after V lost 5 bases and J lost 1 base. Germline CDR1 SGHTA, CDR2 FQGNSA. The CDR3 is made up of 15 amino acids.

This sequence joins TRBV7-8 and TRBJ2-1; D is unresolved. CDR1 is SGHVS, CDR2 FQNEAQ, per germline. Trimming cost V 1 base and J 7 bases, with 8 bases left between them. This CDR3 contains 13 residues. This CDR3 is CASSLVQRNEQFF. The CDR3, as DNA: TGTGCCAGCAGCTTAGTCCAGCGAAATGAGCAGTTCTTC.

The V and J genes are TRBV10-3 and TRBJ2-2, with 9 positions matching TRBD2. The J segment lost 1 base and the V segment lost 6 bases, leaving 3 bases of the junction unmatched. The CDR3 length is 15 residues. Germline CDR1 ENHRY, CDR2 SYGVKD. CDR3 protein: CAIRSAGGNTGELFF. CDR3 sequence (DNA): TGTGCCATCAGGTCAGCGGGAGGGAACACCGGGGAGCTGTTTTTT.

The chain carries TRBV28 and TRBJ2-1; 8 bases map to TRBD2. The germline CDR1 and CDR2 sequences are MDHEN and SYDVKM. Trimming removed 5 bases from V and 5 bases from J; junction bases left unmatched: 8. This CDR3 comprises 15 residues. The CDR3 loop is CASSPTLAGHNEQFF. The DNA of the CDR3 is TGTGCCAGCAGTCCCACTCTAGCGGGCCACAATGAGCAGTTCTTC.